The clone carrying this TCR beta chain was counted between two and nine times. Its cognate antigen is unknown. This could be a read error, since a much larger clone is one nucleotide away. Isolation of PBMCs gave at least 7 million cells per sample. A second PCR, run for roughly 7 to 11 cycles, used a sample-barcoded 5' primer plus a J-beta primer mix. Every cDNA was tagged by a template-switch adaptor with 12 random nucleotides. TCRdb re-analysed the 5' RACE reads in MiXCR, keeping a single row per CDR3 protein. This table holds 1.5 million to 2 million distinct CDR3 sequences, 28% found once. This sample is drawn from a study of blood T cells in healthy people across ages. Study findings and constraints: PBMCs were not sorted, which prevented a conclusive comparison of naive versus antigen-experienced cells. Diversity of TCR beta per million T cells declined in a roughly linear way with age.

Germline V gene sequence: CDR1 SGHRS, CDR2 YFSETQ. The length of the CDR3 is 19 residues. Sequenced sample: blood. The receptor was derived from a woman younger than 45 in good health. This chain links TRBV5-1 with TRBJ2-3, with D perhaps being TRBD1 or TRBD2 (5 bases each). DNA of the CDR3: TGCACCAGCAGCTTTACCCCTCCGGGGCCGGTTGGACACACAGATACGCAGTATTTT. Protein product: CTSSFTPPGPVGHTDTQYF.